These 5 T cell receptor beta chains were all obtained from the same sample, sequenced in a study of shared clonotypes between healthy human individuals. Naive CD8 cells were CD45RO-negative, positively selected for CCR7, excluding terminally differentiated effector memory CD45RA+ cells. Some clones are missing from TCRdb's copy, which holds only in-frame ones; the method was immunoSEQ multiplex PCR. Of roughly 2,000,000 clones listed, about 95% were seen once; the top ten hold approximately 1.2%. The specimen was naive CD8+ T cells sorted from blood. The receptors shown here come from a young man in good health.

The rearrangement joins TRBV2 to TRBJ1-4, with 8 bases identical to TRBD1. V shed 7 bases, J shed 6 bases, and the junction held 7 bases outside the gene matches. Germline assignment: CDR1 SNHLY and CDR2 FYNNEI. The CDR3 contains 14 residues. The CDR3 coding sequence is TGTGCCAGCATTCTGGACAGGGTGTATGAAAAACTGTTTTTT. Residues: CASILDRVYEKLFF.

This clone has just a few counts. The chain joins TRBV27 to TRBJ2-3, with 7 bases that match TRBD1. This CDR3 has 17 amino acids. The V gene end was trimmed by 1 base and the J gene end by 1 base; junction bases not matched to a gene: 8. The germline CDR1 and CDR2 sequences are MNHEY and SMNVEV (reference sequence). For the CDR3, the DNA is TGTGCCAGCAGTTTATTTGGTCGAGGGGGCGGCACAGATACGCAGTATTTT. This gives the protein CASSLFGRGGGTDTQYF.

There are a few counts of this clone. The rearrangement links TRBV13 to TRBJ1-1, with no clear D. This CDR3 has 13 amino acids. The V gene lost 8 bases and the J gene lost 1 base, with 11 bases spanning the gap. CDR1 is PRHDT, CDR2 FYEKMQ, per germline (reference sequence). The CDR3 DNA is TGTGCCAGCGGACTCGGGGAGAACACTGAAGCTTTCTTT. This encodes CASGLGENTEAFF.

V gene TRBV7-6 combines with J gene TRBJ1-2, with D unresolved. Germline V gives CDR1 SGHVS, CDR2 FNYEAQ. V lost 4 bases to trimming and J lost 13 bases, with 13 bases between them. The CDR3 length is 11 residues. Written as DNA, the CDR3 is TGTGCCAGCAGCTCCCCCGGGAGGTTCACCTTC. It specifies CASSSPGRFTF.

In the case of this clone: The sample holds other DNA sequences that translate to the same CDR3. The CDR3, as DNA: TGCGCCAGCAGCCAAGATAAGGGCAGTGGGGAGACCCAGTACTTC. It encodes CASSQDKGSGETQYF. V and J are TRBV4-3 and TRBJ2-5, with D hard to call. V dropped 0 bases and J dropped 5 bases, with 13 bases sitting between them. The CDR3 covers 15 residues. The germline V gene encodes CDR1 LGHNA and CDR2 YSLEER.